The 27 T cell receptor beta chains presented below share a single source sample, sequenced in a study of T-cell memory formation after mild COVID-19. TCRdb passed the 5' RACE reads through MiXCR, listing each CDR3 protein once. The sample includes 530,000 or so distinct CDR3 sequences, 15% to 20% of them seen just once. Source material: PBMCs or a T cell subset sorted from them (not recorded which). The receptors were gathered from an adult woman who had mild COVID-19 (a few samples of this study predate the infection). Cell type and time point are not known.

The sample holds many counts of this clonotype. The chain has TRBV6-5 and TRBJ1-1, with D hard to call. V lost 0 bases to trimming and J lost 0 bases, with 2 bases between them. The germline V gene has CDR1 MNHEY and CDR2 SVGAGI. The length of the CDR3 is 13 residues. The CDR3 bases are TGTGCCAGCAGTTACTCCATGAACACTGAAGCTTTCTTT. Its translation: CASSYSMNTEAFF.

V is TRBV20-1 and J is TRBJ2-3; 14 bases are shared with TRBD2. Germline V gene lookup returns CDR1 DFQATT and CDR2 SNEGSKA (reference sequence). Trimming removed 6 bases from V and 7 bases from J; junction bases left unmatched: 6. This CDR3 has 14 residues. Here the CDR3 DNA reads TGCAGTGCGCCGACTAGCGGGGGGGTAAATACGCAGTATTTT. Residues: CSAPTSGGVNTQYF.

The rearrangement links TRBV18 to TRBJ2-7; D uncertain. Germline V gives CDR1 KGHSH, CDR2 LQKENI. Deletions cut 3 bases from V and 3 bases from J, with 12 bases between. The CDR3 is 14 amino acids. CDR3 coding DNA: TGTGCCAGCTCACCGTTAGACACGAACTACGAGCAGTACTTC. Encoded protein: CASSPLDTNYEQYF.

This chain joins TRBV15 and TRBJ2-7; D gene ambiguous. The V gene's germline CDR1 is LNHNV and CDR2 YYDKDF (reference sequence). This CDR3 region has 13 residues. V lost 0 bases and J lost 7, with 10 bases in between. The CDR3 DNA is TGTGCCACCAGCAGAGATTCGTCCGGGGAGCAGTACTTC. Its translation: CATSRDSSGEQYF. Full variable domain (missing parts from reference TRBV15 and TRBJ2-7): DAMVIQNPRYQVTQFGKPVTLSCSQTLNHNVMYWYQQKSSQAPKLLFHYYDKDFNNEADTPDNFQSRRPNTSFCFLDIRSPGLGDTAMYLCATSRDSSGEQYFGPGTRLTVT.

This chain connects TRBV29-1 to TRBJ2-5; TRBD2 matches at 9 bases. The V gene's germline CDR1 is SQVTM and CDR2 ANQGSEA. Losses at the gene ends were 0 bases for V and 5 bases for J; bases not matched to a gene: 13. This CDR3 contains 17 residues. CDR3 in DNA: TGCAGCGTTGAAGAGGAGTTGATGGGACTAGCTATCGAGACCCAGTACTTC. It specifies CSVEEELMGLAIETQYF.

V and J are TRBV7-6 and TRBJ2-2; weak D call: TRBD2 (6 bases). The CDR3 sequence is 15 residues long. Germline assignment: CDR1 SGHVS and CDR2 FNYEAQ. V was trimmed by 5 bases and J by 4 bases, leaving 14 bases between them. The CDR3 nucleotides read TGTGCCAGCAGCCCCGGGGAGGTGGGCACCGGGGAGCTGTTTTTT. Its protein is CASSPGEVGTGELFF.

The chain carries TRBV29-1 and TRBJ2-1, with D possibly being TRBD2 (6 bases). This CDR3 contains 12 residues. Trimming took 6 bases from V and 6 from J, leaving 12 bases between them. Germline V lookup: CDR1 SQVTM, CDR2 ANQGSEA. The CDR3 loop reads CSVGGWGNEQFF. CDR3 nucleotides: TGCAGCGTGGGGGGTTGGGGCAATGAGCAGTTCTTC.

V gene TRBV7-9 combines with J gene TRBJ2-1, with D uncertain. V gave up 5 bases and J gave up 8 bases, with 7 bases separating them. This CDR3 contains 11 residues. Germline V lookup: CDR1 SEHNR, CDR2 FQNEAQ (reference sequence). The CDR3 bases are TGTGCCAGCAGCCCCACGCATGAGCAGTTCTTC. The encoded protein is CASSPTHEQFF. Looking up the rest from reference TRBV7-9 and TRBJ2-1 gives the full variable domain: DTGVSQNPRHKITKRGQNVTFRCDPISEHNRLYWYRQTLGQGPEFLTYFQNEAQLEKSRLLSDRFSAERPKGSFSTLEIQRTEQGDSAMYLCASSPTHEQFFGPGTRLTVL.

This clonotype has at least ten counts. The rearrangement uses TRBV12-3 or TRBV12-4 and TRBJ2-7; 9 bases match TRBD2. Trimming cost V 6 bases and J 3 bases; bases outside gene matches: 6. The CDR3 loop spans 14 amino acids. CDR3 sequence reads: CASSLSGSIYEQYF. The CDR3 DNA reads TGTGCCAGCAGCCTTAGCGGGAGTATCTACGAGCAGTACTTC.

V is TRBV7-2 and J is TRBJ2-7; 12 bases match TRBD2. Trimming at V came to 2 bases and at J to 1 base, leaving 6 bases not matched to a gene. The CDR3 totals 17 residues. Germline V gene sequence: CDR1 SGHTA, CDR2 FQGNSA. The CDR3 bases are TGTGCCAGCAGCTTAAGGCTAGCGGGAGGGGGATCCTACGAGCAGTACTTC. Encoded protein: CASSLRLAGGGSYEQYF.

The chain couples TRBV20-1 to TRBJ2-2, with TRBD2 matching over 8 bases. Germline lookup yields CDR1 DFQATT and CDR2 SNEGSKA (reference sequence). CDR3 length equals 15 residues. J gave up 4 bases and V 6 bases, and 10 bases lay outside the gene matches. CDR3 protein: CSAISGASPTGELFF. Written as DNA, the CDR3 is TGCAGTGCCATTAGCGGGGCTTCCCCCACCGGGGAGCTGTTTTTT.

CDR3 sequence reads: CASSPLTGAYEQYF. Written as DNA, the CDR3 is TGTGCCAGCAGTCCTCTGACAGGCGCTTACGAGCAGTACTTC. The V and J genes are TRBV27 and TRBJ2-7, with a possible D match to TRBD1 (6 bases). The CDR3 totals 14 residues. Between the trimmed V and J ends, which lost 5 bases and 4 bases, there was a span of 15 bases. Germline CDR1 MNHEY, CDR2 SMNVEV (reference sequence).

This clonotype was seen only a few times. The chain recombines TRBV25-1 with TRBJ2-7, with D possibly matching TRBD2 (6 bases). The CDR3 length is 16 residues. The V gene's germline CDR1 is MGHDK and CDR2 SYGVNS. V lost 2 bases and J lost 1, with 15 bases in between. CDR3 amino acids: CASSEGGKGLSYEQYF. For the CDR3, the DNA is TGTGCCAGCAGTGAAGGCGGGAAGGGTCTGTCCTACGAGCAGTACTTC.

The chain links TRBV12-3 or TRBV12-4 to TRBJ1-4; D is perhaps TRBD1 (5 bases). Between the trimmed V and J ends, which lost 6 bases and 7 bases, there was a span of 12 bases. The CDR3 is 13 residues long. The DNA for the CDR3 is TGTGCCAGCAGCCTAATGGGGGGTGAAAAACTGTTTTTT. Its protein is CASSLMGGEKLFF.

This chain uses TRBV12-3 or TRBV12-4 with TRBJ1-1; D not certain. CDR3 length: 14 residues. The V end was cut by 2 bases, the J end by 4 bases, with 11 bases between. CDR3 DNA sequence: TGTGCCAGCAGTTTAAAGGATAGGATCACTGAAGCTTTCTTT. Translated: CASSLKDRITEAFF.

J is TRBJ2-3 and V is TRBV10-3; D remains unclear. V lost 3 bases to trimming and J lost 3 bases, with 7 bases between them. The CDR3 is 13 amino acids. Germline-derived CDR1 and CDR2 are ENHRY and SYGVKD. CDR3 sequence (DNA): TGTGCCATCAGTGATCGAGAGACAGATACGCAGTATTTT. Protein sequence: CAISDRETDTQYF.

This clonotype came up a few times. The CDR3 region is CASSPGLSDYYYEQYF. The CDR3, as DNA: TGTGCCAGCAGCCCGGGACTTTCCGACTACTACTACGAGCAGTACTTC. The chain is built from TRBV12-3 or TRBV12-4 and TRBJ2-7; possibly TRBD2 for D (6 bases). The germline V and J ends were trimmed by 6 bases and 3 bases, with 21 bases remaining between them. The CDR3 runs 16 residues.

This clonotype was counted between two and nine times. The chain recombines TRBV12-3 or TRBV12-4 with TRBJ2-3; 12 nucleotides align to TRBD1. The CDR3 loop spans 18 amino acids. The J segment lost 1 base and the V segment lost 4 bases, leaving 9 bases of the junction unmatched. DNA of the CDR3: TGTGCCAGCAGTTCTTCCTTTGGGACAGGGGGCGGCACAGATACGCAGTATTTT. As protein: CASSSSFGTGGGTDTQYF.

This clonotype has just a few counts. V and J are TRBV7-6 and TRBJ1-6; no clear D. The CDR3 sequence is 14 residues long. Germline values: CDR1 SGHVS, CDR2 FNYEAQ. V lost 5 bases and J lost 10, with 15 bases in between. The CDR3 loop reads CASSPAVRESPLHF. In DNA form, the CDR3 reads TGTGCCAGCAGCCCCGCTGTCCGGGAATCACCCCTCCACTTT.

This clonotype was seen only a few times. The CDR3 sequence is CASSVGAHLNSPLHF. DNA of the CDR3: TGTGCCAGCAGCGTCGGCGCTCACCTCAATTCACCCCTCCACTTT. The chain has TRBV9 and TRBJ1-6; D is ambiguous. Germline-derived CDR1 and CDR2 are SGDLS and YYNGEE. The CDR3 has 15 residues. Trimming pared 2 bases from V and 7 bases from J, leaving 13 bases between.

This clonotype was recorded a few times. The limits of the CDR3 on the DNA are not certain, so only TCRdb's listed CDR3 is given. J is TRBJ1-1 and V is TRBV19. The CDR3 adds up to 11 amino acids, both ends counted. The germline CDR1 and CDR2 sequences are LNHDA and SQIVND (reference sequence). This CDR3 is CASTSANGAFF.

In this sample, this clonotype turned up a few times. The chain joins TRBV10-3 to TRBJ2-1; D gene ambiguous. Looked up from germline, CDR1 is ENHRY and CDR2 is SYGVKD. The V gene lost 2 bases and the J gene lost 6 bases, with 11 bases spanning the gap. This CDR3 has 14 amino acids. DNA of the CDR3: TGTGCCATCAGTGAGAAGGAGTCCACCAATGAGCAGTTCTTC. Protein product: CAISEKESTNEQFF.

V usage is TRBV12-3 or TRBV12-4 and J usage is TRBJ1-2; D remains unclear. Between the trimmed V and J ends, which lost 5 bases and 2 bases, there was a span of 9 bases. The CDR3 has 13 amino acids. Here the CDR3 DNA reads TGTGCCAGCAGTCCGACCTTAAACTATGGCTACACCTTC. As protein: CASSPTLNYGYTF.

The table lists this clonotype with a few counts. This chain uses TRBV6-5 with TRBJ2-7; a possible D gene is TRBD1 (5 bases). CDR3 size: 15 residues. V was shortened by 6 bases and J by 6 bases, with 21 bases between the two germline ends. Germline CDR1 MNHEY, CDR2 SVGAGI. The chain's CDR3 is CASSKGRQGPREQYF. The CDR3 nucleotides are TGTGCCAGCAGCAAGGGAAGGCAGGGCCCCCGCGAGCAGTACTTC.

The sample holds a few counts of this clonotype. The CDR3 is CASSQKDRGPYNEQFF. The CDR3 DNA reads as TGTGCCAGCAGCCAGAAAGACAGGGGGCCCTACAATGAGCAGTTCTTC. This chain links TRBV3-1 with TRBJ2-1; 10 nucleotides align to TRBD1. Germline V CDR1 and CDR2: LGHDT, YNNKEL (reference sequence). J was trimmed by 2 bases and V by 3 bases; bases with no gene match: 4. There are 16 residues in the CDR3.

V is TRBV29-1 and J is TRBJ1-1, with D possibly being TRBD1 (6 bases). In germline, CDR1 is SQVTM, CDR2 ANQGSEA. The CDR3 sequence is 12 residues long. V lost 7 bases, J lost 4 bases, and 13 bases lay in between. The CDR3, as DNA: TGCAGCGGGCGACAGGCCCGCACTGAAGCTTTCTTT. This encodes CSGRQARTEAFF.

The chain uses TRBV6-1 and TRBJ1-5; TRBD1 aligns across 9 bases. V was clipped by 6 bases and J by 7 bases; unmatched bases: 7. CDR1 is MNHNS and CDR2 is SASEGT in the germline V gene. This CDR3 spans 14 amino acids. The CDR3 DNA is TGTGCCAGCAGCGCCGGGACAGGGACCCAGCCCCAGCATTTT. Protein sequence: CASSAGTGTQPQHF.